One sample yielded the 27 T cell receptor beta chains listed below, sequenced in a study of T cells in Graves' hyperthyroidism and ophthalmopathy (dated by TCRdb to between 2017 and 2020). Library construction relied on multiplex PCR. Data came from an Illumina HiSeq 2000. The TCR beta CDR3 regions were amplified from the RNA transcripts. The TCR CDR3 was subjected to a first round of RT-PCR using the HTBI primer set and the Qiagen OneStep RT-PCR kit. TCRdb passed the public sequencing reads through fastp at Q25 and MiXCR, retaining productive beta sequences. All rows with the same CDR3 protein become a single entry with the most common DNA and genes. The sample table records around 520,000 distinct CDR3 sequences; roughly an eighth of these occur just once. 15% to 20% of the sample rests with the top ten. The source material was blood. The receptors were sampled from a woman between 18 and 29 years old with Graves' hyperthyroidism.

This clonotype was picked up many times. The CDR3 loop is CASVRRESSYNEQFF. CDR3 bases: TGTGCCAGCGTCAGGCGGGAAAGCTCCTACAATGAGCAGTTCTTC. The V and J genes are TRBV6-1 and TRBJ2-1, with D possibly TRBD2 on 6 matching bases. Germline CDR1 and CDR2: MNHNS and SASEGT. This CDR3 contains 15 residues. The ends were cut back, 8 bases at V and 0 bases at J, with 14 bases in the middle.

This clonotype has just one count. An end of the junction does not agree with germline; a read error may underlie this. The V call is TRBV5-1, the J call TRBJ2-3; either TRBD1 or TRBD2 may fit D (6 bases each). Per germline, CDR1 SGHRS and CDR2 YFSETQ. The CDR3 has 16 residues. Here the CDR3 reads CVSSWGRDKYTDTQYF. In DNA, the CDR3 is TGCGTCAGCAGCTGGGGGCGGGACAAATACACAGATACGCAGTATTTT.

This clonotype has ten or more counts. Written as DNA, the CDR3 is TGTGCCTGGAGTGAGGACAGGAGCACAGATACGCAGTATTTT. Amino acids: CAWSEDRSTDTQYF. This sequence joins TRBV30 and TRBJ2-3; TRBD1 agrees at 7 bases. V lost 1 base and J lost 0; bases outside the gene matches: 1. Germline V gene lookup returns CDR1 GTSNPN and CDR2 SVGIG (reference sequence). This CDR3 comprises 14 residues. The variable domain in full, with the rest retrieved from reference TRBV30 and TRBJ2-3, is SQTIHQWPATLVQPVGSPLSLECTVEGTSNPNLYWYRQAAGRGLQLLFYSVGIGQISSEVPQNLSASRPQDRQFILSSKKLLLSDSGFYLCAWSEDRSTDTQYFGPGTRLTVL.

This clonotype was seen many times. The chain couples TRBV27 to TRBJ2-3; 7 nucleotides align to TRBD2. Trimming cost V 2 bases and J 3 bases; bases outside gene matches: 5. This CDR3 has 15 amino acids. Germline V gene data show CDR1 as MNHEY and CDR2 as SMNVEV (reference sequence). CDR3 in DNA: TGTGCCAGCAGTTTAGCGGGAGATAGTACAGATACGCAGTATTTT. This sequence encodes CASSLAGDSTDTQYF.

J is TRBJ2-3 and V is TRBV9; D may correspond to TRBD1 or TRBD2 (6 bases each). The germline V gene has CDR1 SGDLS and CDR2 YYNGEE. This CDR3 spans 16 amino acids. Trimming left V 2 bases short and J 2 bases short, with 15 bases between. The CDR3 reads CASSVSVGGLTDTQYF. As DNA, the CDR3 is TGTGCCAGCAGCGTGAGTGTGGGGGGCCTCACAGATACGCAGTATTTT.

A few counts support this clonotype. The chain links TRBV25-1 to TRBJ1-5; unclear D gene. The CDR3 totals 14 residues. Germline V CDR1 and CDR2: MGHDK, SYGVNS. V gave up 3 bases and J gave up 7 bases, with 13 bases separating them. The CDR3 sequence is CASSEVGRGQPQHF. The CDR3 DNA reads as TGTGCCAGCAGTGAGGTAGGGAGAGGGCAGCCCCAGCATTTT.

Details on this clonotype: In this CDR3 the conserved last residue, phenylalanine or tryptophan, is missing, so a read error is likely. The chain has TRBV6-2 or TRBV6-3 and TRBJ1-1; maybe TRBD1 (5 bases). The CDR3 has 15 residues. Germline CDR1 and CDR2: MNHEY and SVGEGT. V lost 0 bases to trimming and J lost 1 base, with 9 bases between them. In DNA form, the CDR3 reads TGTGCCAGCAGTTACTCGGGGACGGGGAACACTGAAGCTTTCATT. It yields the protein CASSYSGTGNTEAFI.

The V and J genes are TRBV19 and TRBJ2-1, with 8 bases that match TRBD1. Germline CDR1 and CDR2: LNHDA and SQIVND (reference sequence). The CDR3 runs 13 residues. The V segment lost 6 bases and the J segment 8 bases; nucleotides outside the gene matches: 6. CDR3 in amino acids: CASRKTGVYEQFF. The CDR3 DNA reads as TGTGCCAGTAGGAAGACAGGGGTCTATGAGCAGTTCTTC.

This clonotype came up many times. The chain carries TRBV25-1 and TRBJ2-1; 8 nucleotides match TRBD1. Germline V gene data show CDR1 as MGHDK and CDR2 as SYGVNS. The V segment lost 7 bases and the J segment 3 bases; nucleotides outside the gene matches: 14. This CDR3 comprises 17 residues. CDR3 in DNA: TGTGCCAGCACCCAAACAGGACAGGGAGGATACTACAATGAGCAGTTCTTC. Translating it yields CASTQTGQGGYYNEQFF.

The sample holds many counts of this clonotype. The chain couples TRBV18 to TRBJ2-3; 11 bases agree with TRBD1. This CDR3 is built from 16 residues. The V gene's germline CDR1 is KGHSH and CDR2 LQKENI. J lost 2 bases, V lost 3 bases, and 4 bases had no gene match. The chain's CDR3 is CASSPGTGGLTDTQYF. In nucleotides, the CDR3 is TGTGCCAGCTCACCCGGGACAGGGGGACTCACAGATACGCAGTATTTT.

This clonotype was found many times. V is TRBV3-1 and J is TRBJ2-1; the D gene is possibly TRBD2 (6 bases). Trimming removed 0 bases at V and 2 bases at J, with 11 bases between. The CDR3 runs 16 residues. CDR1 LGHDT and CDR2 YNNKEL come from the germline V gene (reference sequence). CDR3 nucleotide sequence: TGTGCCAGCAGCCAAGATGGGTCGGGAGCCTACAATGAGCAGTTCTTC. Protein product: CASSQDGSGAYNEQFF.

This clonotype was seen at least ten times. This chain uses TRBV24-1 with TRBJ1-2, with TRBD1 matching 7 bases. V lost 3 bases to trimming and J lost 5 bases; unmatched junction nucleotides: 8. Per the germline V gene, CDR1 is KGHDR and CDR2 is SFDVKD. The CDR3 runs 15 residues. The CDR3 protein is CATSDGAGGDYGYTF. In DNA form, the CDR3 reads TGTGCCACCAGTGATGGGGCAGGGGGAGATTATGGCTACACCTTC.

This clonotype was detected ten times or more. The V and J genes are TRBV19 and TRBJ1-1; 9 bases agree with TRBD1. The CDR3 has 17 amino acids. CDR1 is LNHDA and CDR2 is SQIVND in the germline V gene (reference sequence). J was trimmed by 1 base and V by 5 bases; bases with no gene match: 11. CDR3 DNA sequence: TGTGCCAGTAGTTCTGAGGGACAGGGATGGGGGAACACTGAAGCTTTCTTT. Translated: CASSSEGQGWGNTEAFF. Using reference TRBV19 and TRBJ1-1 for the parts outside the CDR3, the full variable domain is DGGITQSPKYLFRKEGQNVTLSCEQNLNHDAMYWYRQDPGQGLRLIYYSQIVNDFQKGDIAEGYSVSREKKESFPLTVTSAQKNPTAFYLCASSSEGQGWGNTEAFFGQGTRLTVV.

This clonotype has at least ten counts. The gene calls are TRBV11-2 and TRBJ1-1; 7 positions agree with TRBD1. CDR1 and CDR2 (germline): SGHAT, FQNNGV. This CDR3 comprises 14 residues. J was trimmed by 5 bases and V by 1 base; bases with no gene match: 4. CDR3 amino acids: CASSLAGGRTEAFF. Written as DNA, the CDR3 is TGTGCCAGCAGCTTAGCAGGGGGGAGAACTGAAGCTTTCTTT.

The chain recombines TRBV3-1 with TRBJ1-2; TRBD1 aligns across 8 bases. CDR1 is LGHDT, CDR2 YNNKEL, per germline (reference sequence). After removal of 3 bases from V and 3 bases from J, the junction contained 6 bases not matched to a gene. The CDR3 consists of 15 residues. CDR3 nucleotide sequence: TGTGCCAGCAGCCAGGGCCCACAGGGGGACTATGGCTACACCTTC. Its protein is CASSQGPQGDYGYTF.

This clonotype was recorded many times. The chain has TRBV6-1 and TRBJ2-7; tentative D call: TRBD1 (6 bases). CDR1 MNHNS and CDR2 SASEGT come from the germline V gene. The CDR3 loop spans 14 amino acids. V was pared by 6 bases and J by 4 bases, with 16 bases between. The CDR3: CASRRTVGAYEQYV. The CDR3, as DNA: TGTGCCAGCAGGAGGACAGTCGGGGCATACGAGCAGTACGTC.

This clonotype came up many times. The V call is TRBV29-1, the J call TRBJ1-1; 9 bases map to TRBD1. The germline CDR1 and CDR2 sequences are SQVTM and ANQGSEA. V dropped 4 bases and J dropped 12; count of bases not matched to a gene: 9. The CDR3 runs 12 residues. In DNA, the CDR3 is TGCAGCGTTGTTAGGGACAGGGTCGGAACTTTCTTT. Its translation: CSVVRDRVGTFF.

This clonotype came up many times. This chain connects TRBV11-2 to TRBJ1-1, with 7 nucleotides matching TRBD1. The CDR3 is made up of 15 amino acids. Germline trimming cut 1 base from V and 4 bases from J; bases unmatched to any gene: 6. CDR1 SGHAT and CDR2 FQNNGV come from the germline V gene. CDR3 bases: TGTGCCAGCAGCTTAGGTAGGGGGCGGACCACTGAAGCTTTCTTT. Translation gives CASSLGRGRTTEAFF.

This clonotype occurred many times. The chain combines TRBV20-1 with TRBJ2-3, with a weak D call TRBD1 (5 bases). CDR3 length: 13 residues. Germline V gives CDR1 DFQATT, CDR2 SNEGSKA (reference sequence). The V gene lost 0 bases and the J gene lost 5 bases, with 9 bases spanning the gap. The CDR3 DNA is TGCAGTGCTAGAGATGGGGCGCGAGATACGCAGTATTTT. Its translation is CSARDGARDTQYF.

This clonotype turned up a few times. The chain combines TRBV11-2 with TRBJ2-2, with 9 positions matching TRBD1. With 3 bases clipped from V and 4 bases from J, the junction kept 3 bases outside the gene matches. The germline V gene encodes CDR1 SGHAT and CDR2 FQNNGV. The CDR3 loop spans 15 amino acids. The DNA of the CDR3 is TGTGCCAGCAGCTTCGGGACAGGGCGCACCGGGGAGCTGTTTTTT. It yields the protein CASSFGTGRTGELFF.

The chain is built from TRBV20-1 and TRBJ1-4; no firm D call. This CDR3 comprises 18 residues. Germline V gives CDR1 DFQATT, CDR2 SNEGSKA (reference sequence). CDR3 in amino acids: CSVQGASGRVADNEKLFF. DNA for the CDR3: TGCAGCGTCCAAGGCGCTAGCGGGAGGGTGGCGGATAATGAAAAACTGTTTTTT.

The sample holds one count of this clonotype. This sequence joins TRBV27 and TRBJ2-1, with D unclear. CDR1 is MNHEY, CDR2 SMNVEV, per germline (reference sequence). The CDR3 is 13 amino acids. The V gene lost 1 base and the J gene lost 8 bases, with 9 bases spanning the gap. The CDR3 here is CASSLLFPHEQFF. The CDR3 DNA follows: TGTGCCAGCAGTTTATTGTTCCCCCATGAGCAGTTCTTC.

The V call is TRBV4-1, the J call TRBJ2-1; D unresolved. Germline CDR1 MGHRA, CDR2 YSYEKL. This CDR3 has 15 amino acids. With 4 bases removed from V and 2 bases from J, the gap between germline ends came to 12 bases. The CDR3: CASSPPVVTYNEQFF. For the CDR3, the DNA is TGCGCCAGCAGCCCACCTGTGGTTACCTACAATGAGCAGTTCTTC.

This clonotype was observed at least ten times. The V and J genes are TRBV12-3 or TRBV12-4 and TRBJ1-4; no definite D call. Trimming took off 1 base at V and 7 bases at J, with 10 bases between the two ends. The CDR3 has 14 amino acids. As DNA, the CDR3 is TGTGCCAGCAGTTTAGACCAGGCGGCTGAAAAACTGTTTTTT. Protein: CASSLDQAAEKLFF.

This clonotype showed up just a few times. The rearrangement joins TRBV4-1 to TRBJ2-7; 11 bases agree with TRBD2. Trimming at V came to 4 bases and at J to 4 bases, leaving 9 bases not matched to a gene. CDR1 is MGHRA, CDR2 YSYEKL, per germline. The CDR3 is 16 residues long. CDR3 protein: CASSLGTGTSGYEQYV. For the CDR3, the DNA is TGCGCCAGCAGCCTCGGGACCGGGACTAGCGGTTACGAGCAGTACGTC.

This clonotype was picked up many times. The chain couples TRBV7-3 to TRBJ2-1, with 9 bases aligning to TRBD1. Losses at the gene ends were 4 bases for V and 8 bases for J; bases not matched to a gene: 9. The CDR3 has 15 amino acids. Germline V CDR1 and CDR2: SGHTA, FQGTGA. CDR3 residues: CASSSRGTGRHEQFF. CDR3 sequence (DNA): TGTGCCAGCAGCTCCCGGGGGACAGGGCGCCATGAGCAGTTCTTC.

The V and J genes are TRBV20-1 and TRBJ2-1; 7 positions agree with TRBD2. CDR3 length equals 15 residues. J gave up 5 bases and V 2 bases, and 9 bases lay outside the gene matches. Germline CDR1 and CDR2: DFQATT and SNEGSKA (reference sequence). The CDR3 DNA follows: TGCAGTGCTAGAAATCTAGCGGTTCGAGACAATGAGCAGTTCTTC. It yields the protein CSARNLAVRDNEQFF.